Reported below is one TCR beta chain. The source of the sample is a study of blood T cell repertoires in COVID-19. Study context: Samples taken during acute and convalescent COVID-19 were collected in the United States, Italy and Spain.

Original analysis: Reference gene primers were amplified, and this amplification served to estimate nucleated cell counts. Data came from immunoSEQ multiplex PCR; TCRdb stores just in-frame clones and leaves some out. The DNA gave D and trimming, while V, J and clone size come from that table. The data contain 110,000 or so clones, over 80% of them singletons. Germline V gene sequence: CDR1 MDHEN, CDR2 SYDVKM. The CDR3 is 15 amino acids. V lost 0 bases, J lost 1 base, and 9 bases lay in between. The receptor was derived from a woman aged 70-85 years with acute or convalescent COVID-19. This chain joins TRBV28 and TRBJ1-2, with no clear D. The source material was peripheral blood. The CDR3 nucleotides read TGTGCCAGCAGTTTATGGGAGGACCTTAACTATGGCTACACCTTC. Amino acids: CASSLWEDLNYGYTF.